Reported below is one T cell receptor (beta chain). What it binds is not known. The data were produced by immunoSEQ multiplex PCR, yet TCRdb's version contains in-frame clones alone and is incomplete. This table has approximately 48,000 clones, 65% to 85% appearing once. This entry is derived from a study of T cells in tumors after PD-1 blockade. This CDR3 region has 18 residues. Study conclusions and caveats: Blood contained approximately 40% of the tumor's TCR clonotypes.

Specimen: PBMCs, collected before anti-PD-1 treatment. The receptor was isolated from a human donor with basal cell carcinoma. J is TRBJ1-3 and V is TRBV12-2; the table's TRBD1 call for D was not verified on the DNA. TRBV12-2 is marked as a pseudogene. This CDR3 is CASRLSLKVSSGGNTIYF. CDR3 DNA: TGTGCAAGTCGCTTAAGTCTGAAAGTATCCTCAGGTGGAAACACCATATATTTT.